This note documents a single T cell receptor (beta chain) sequence. Its matching antigen is unknown. This sample was included in a study of shared clonotypes between healthy human individuals. The study's findings and limits: Sampling covered nothing but blood. Tissue TCR repertoires likely differ from those found in blood. The four-donor shared clonotypes exceeded non-shared clonotypes in generation probability, with non-shared ones scoring lower.

The naive CD8 population came from CD45RO-negative cells selected for CCR7, without terminally differentiated effector memory CD45RA+ cells. Replicate PCRs run on sorted subsets employed approximately 0.2 ug DNA, around 27,000 T cell genomes. Sequenced by immunoSEQ multiplex PCR; TCRdb stores in-frame clones only, minus some. The sample holds nearly 2 million clones; approximately 94% are singletons and the top ten take approximately 1%. Between the trimmed V and J ends, which lost 4 bases and 1 base, there was a span of 10 bases. This CDR3 has 13 residues. Looked up from germline, CDR1 is GTSNPN and CDR2 is SVGIG (reference sequence).

V and J are TRBV30 and TRBJ1-1, with D possibly being TRBD1 (5 bases). This clonotype was sampled from a man between 18 and 29 years old in good health. Sequencing input: naive CD8+ T cells sorted from blood. The CDR3 reads CAWNLQGNTEAFF. As DNA, the CDR3 is TGTGCCTGGAATTTGCAGGGGAACACTGAAGCTTTCTTT.